This T cell receptor beta chain derives from a study of blood T cells in healthy people across ages. Study-wide points: Samples with more naive T cells showed higher observed beta diversity. Versus aged donors, long-lived donors had higher diversity and more naive CD4+ cells. Naive and antigen-experienced cells could not be conclusively compared, given unsorted PBMCs. While age rose, TCR beta diversity per million T cells dropped in a roughly linear way.

This clonotype was counted a single time. Antigen: not known. Germline loops: CDR1 SGHRS, CDR2 YFSETQ. The CDR3 runs to 15 residues. J gave up 1 base and V 4 bases, and 7 bases lay outside the gene matches. It was with a sample-barcoded 5' primer and a J-beta primer mix that a second PCR of roughly 7 to 11 cycles was run. One entry per CDR3 protein results from TCRdb running MiXCR on the 5' RACE reads. The table shows approximately 800,000 distinct CDR3 sequences, with about 53% occurring only once. The receptor's source is a man aged 80 or over in good health. The chain employs TRBV5-1 and TRBJ2-7; 8 nucleotides agree with TRBD2. Sequencing input: blood. The CDR3, as DNA: TGCGCCAGCAGCGATACTAGCGGACGTTCCTACGAGCAGTACTTC. Amino acids: CASSDTSGRSYEQYF.